The 10 T cell receptor beta chains below all came from one sample that was sequenced in a study of healthy donors' naive CD4 and CD8 T cells. Starting from about 0.45 ug of total RNA, TCR libraries were made with linear amplification. In TCRdb, the reads were re-called with MiXCR into one record per CDR3 protein. Among about 180,000 distinct CDR3 sequences listed, about 76% were seen once. The sequenced sample consisted of naive CD4+ and CD8+ T cells sorted from blood, pooled from several donors. Source of these receptors: a pool of human donors in good health; the sample pools cells from several healthy donors.

The chain combines TRBV15 with TRBJ1-3; D may be TRBD1 (5 bases). The V and J ends lost 0 bases and 0 bases respectively, with 9 bases between them. The CDR3 totals 16 residues. In germline, CDR1 is LNHNV, CDR2 YYDKDF (reference sequence). The CDR3: CATSREDISSGNTIYF. The CDR3 nucleotides are TGTGCCACCAGCAGAGAGGACATCTCCTCTGGAAACACCATATATTTT.

The chain has TRBV29-1 and TRBJ2-2; D uncertain. The CDR3 has 15 amino acids. V gave up 4 bases and J gave up 3 bases, with 15 bases separating them. Per germline, CDR1 SQVTM and CDR2 ANQGSEA. The CDR3 DNA reads TGCAGCGTTGTAGTAAGGGCGTCACACACCGGGGAGCTGTTTTTT. It is translated as CSVVVRASHTGELFF.

This clonotype has more than one count but fewer than ten. The gene calls are TRBV6-5 and TRBJ2-7; D not resolved. Germline assignment: CDR1 MNHEY and CDR2 SVGAGI. The ends were cut back, 3 bases at V and 1 base at J, with 7 bases in the middle. The CDR3 spans 13 residues. CDR3 in DNA: TGTGCCAGCAGTTATGGGGAATCCTACGAGCAGTACTTC. Translation: CASSYGESYEQYF.

This sequence joins TRBV5-6 and TRBJ1-2; D is ambiguous. The CDR3 runs to 13 residues. Trimming took 0 bases from V and 8 from J, leaving 11 bases between them. In germline, CDR1 is SGHDT, CDR2 YYEEEE. The CDR3 here is CASSLGGLGGYTF. In nucleotides, the CDR3 is TGTGCCAGCAGCTTGGGAGGTTTGGGCGGCTACACCTTC.

The rearrangement uses TRBV5-6 and TRBJ1-5, with unresolved D. Per the germline V gene, CDR1 is SGHDT and CDR2 is YYEEEE. The ends were cut back, 3 bases at V and 9 bases at J, with 16 bases in the middle. This CDR3 is 14 amino acids long. The CDR3 bases are TGTGCCAGCAGCTCAAGAACTGCCGTTCGGCCCCAGCATTTT. It is translated as CASSSRTAVRPQHF.

The V call is TRBV29-1, the J call TRBJ2-1, with D possibly called TRBD1 or TRBD2 (5 bases each). Germline V gives CDR1 SQVTM, CDR2 ANQGSEA. The germline V and J ends were trimmed by 4 bases and 9 bases, with 16 bases remaining between them. CDR3 length equals 13 residues. The CDR3 nucleotides are TGCAGCGTTGGCTGGGACCGGACATCTGAGCAGTTCTTC. Residues: CSVGWDRTSEQFF.

V gene TRBV29-1 combines with J gene TRBJ1-1; D is uncertain. Deletions cut 5 bases from V and 1 base from J, with 8 bases between. The CDR3 is made up of 12 amino acids. Germline V gene sequence: CDR1 SQVTM, CDR2 ANQGSEA. CDR3 residues: CSVLAGNTEAFF. Written as DNA, the CDR3 is TGCAGCGTTTTGGCCGGGAACACTGAAGCTTTCTTT. Full variable domain (rest looked up from reference TRBV29-1 and TRBJ1-1): SAVISQKPSRDICQRGTSLTIQCQVDSQVTMMFWYRQQPGQSLTLIATANQGSEATYESGFVIDKFPISRPNLTFSTLTVSNMSPEDSSIYLCSVLAGNTEAFFGQGTRLTVV.

In its sample, this clonotype was seen once. The gene calls are TRBV11-2 and TRBJ2-1, with 7 bases identical to TRBD1. J gave up 0 bases and V 5 bases, and 4 bases lay outside the gene matches. CDR3 length equals 15 residues. Per germline, CDR1 SGHAT and CDR2 FQNNGV. The CDR3 coding sequence is TGTGCCAGCAGCCCGACAGGGCGCTCCTACAATGAGCAGTTCTTC. Translation: CASSPTGRSYNEQFF.

This CDR3 reads CASSSRDRGSYEQYF. The DNA for the CDR3 is TGTGCCAGTAGTTCCCGGGACAGGGGGTCGTACGAGCAGTACTTC. This chain joins TRBV19 and TRBJ2-7; 11 bases are shared with TRBD1. Trimming removed 5 bases from V and 4 bases from J; junction bases left unmatched: 7. This CDR3 has 15 residues. In germline, CDR1 is LNHDA, CDR2 SQIVND (reference sequence).

V gene TRBV21-1 combines with J gene TRBJ2-7; TRBD2 reflects the table's D call only, with no check against the DNA. TRBV21-1 is a pseudogene segment. This CDR3 region has 15 residues. CDR3 bases: TGTGCCAGCAGCCCCCGGGGGGCCAGCTCCTACGAGCAGTACGTC. Encoded protein: CASSPRGASSYEQYV.